The rows below give T cell receptor beta chains drawn from one sample of a study of CD8 T cells in Susac syndrome. TCRdb independently ran MiXCR on the immunoSEQ multiplex PCR reads; one entry per CDR3 protein. The data hold about 190,000 distinct CDR3 sequences, with approximately 94% observed a single time. Specimen: CD4+ T cells from PBMCs. These receptors were obtained from a human donor in good health. CDR3s include the opening cysteine and the closing phenylalanine or tryptophan. The D gene is left open where the match is weak. Clone size is shown for a subset of rows, as once, few, many or a class of expanded clone.

V gene	D gene	clone size	J gene	CDR3 DNA	CDR3 protein
TRBV20-1	TRBD2	-	TRBJ2-1	TGCAGTGCTACCAGGACTAGCGGGGTGAATGAGCAGTTCTTC	CSATRTSGVNEQFF
TRBV3-1	-	-	TRBJ2-2	TGTGCCAGCAGCCAAGAGACCTCCGGGGAGCTGTTTTTT	CASSQETSGELFF
TRBV20-1	-	-	TRBJ1-4	TGCAGTGCCGTGACCGGGACATCTTATGAAAAACTGTTTTTT	CSAVTGTSYEKLFF
TRBV4-2	-	once	TRBJ2-1	TGTGCCAGCAGCCAAGATTGGCGGGGGCCCTACAATGAGCAGTTCTTC	CASSQDWRGPYNEQFF
TRBV7-2	-	-	TRBJ1-2	TGTGCCAGCAGCTTAGGAGTACCAGGGCCCTATGGCTACACCTTC	CASSLGVPGPYGYTF
TRBV7-8	-	-	TRBJ2-5	TGTGCCAGCAGCTTAGCATCCAGGTTAAAGGTAGACCAAGAGACCCAGTACTTC	CASSLASRLKVDQETQYF
TRBV13	TRBD1	once	TRBJ2-1	TGTGCCAGCAGCCGCATGACAGGGGTCTCCTACAATGAGCAGTTCTTC	CASSRMTGVSYNEQFF
TRBV7-2	-	-	TRBJ1-4	TGTGCCAGCAGCTTAGGCAGGGGTAGTGAAAAACTGTTTTTT	CASSLGRGSEKLFF
TRBV20-1	-	-	TRBJ2-1	TGCAGTGCTAGTAACCCGGCGGGGTACAATGAGCAGTTCTTC	CSASNPAGYNEQFF
TRBV20-1	-	-	TRBJ2-2	TGCAGTGCTAGACACCGCGGGTTAGGGGAGCTGTTTTTT	CSARHRGLGELFF
TRBV9	TRBD1	-	TRBJ1-2	TGTGCCAGCAGCGTAGGACAGGGTGGGTATGGCTACACCTTC	CASSVGQGGYGYTF
TRBV15	-	-	TRBJ1-5	TGTGCCACCAGCACAACAAATCAGCCCCAGCATTTT	CATSTTNQPQHF
TRBV7-2	TRBD2	few	TRBJ2-5	TGTGCCAGCAGCGGACTAGCTATAGGGACCCAGTACTTC	CASSGLAIGTQYF
TRBV7-2	-	-	TRBJ1-1	TGTGCCAGCAGCTTAGAAGGCAGGATGAACACTGAAGCTTTCTTT	CASSLEGRMNTEAFF
TRBV7-3	-	-	TRBJ2-6	TGTGCCAGCAGCTTAACCTCAGGGACTGGGGCCAACGTCCTGACTTTC	CASSLTSGTGANVLTF
TRBV7-6	TRBD1	-	TRBJ2-2	TGTGCCAGCAGCCGCGTCGCCGGACAGGGCACCGGGGAGCTGTTTTTT	CASSRVAGQGTGELFF
TRBV12-3/TRBV12-4	TRBD1	-	TRBJ1-1	TGTGCCAGCAACAAACGGCTCTTACAGGGGAAGAACACTGAAGCTTTCTTT	CASNKRLLQGKNTEAFF
TRBV20-1	-	-	TRBJ2-3	TGCAGTGCTAGAGCTGGGGACCTCCGAAGAGATACGCAGTATTTT	CSARAGDLRRDTQYF
TRBV20-1	TRBD2	-	TRBJ2-1	TGCAGTGCTCCCGGGGAGGGATTTGACAATGAGCAGTTCTTC	CSAPGEGFDNEQFF
TRBV6-6	-	-	TRBJ2-2	TGTGCCAGCAGTCGACAGGACCCGAACACCGGGGAGCTGTTTTTT	CASSRQDPNTGELFF
TRBV7-9	-	-	TRBJ2-7	TGTGCCAGCAGCTTAAAGTCCGGAGGCGGGGCCTTCTCCTACGAGCAGTACTTC	CASSLKSGGGAFSYEQYF
TRBV7-3	-	-	TRBJ2-2	TGTGCCAGCAGGACTAGTAAGACCGGGGAGCTGTTTTTT	CASRTSKTGELFF
TRBV20-1	TRBD2	-	TRBJ2-7	TGCAGTGCCCCGGGACTAGCGGGGATACCCTACGAGCAGTACTTC	CSAPGLAGIPYEQYF
TRBV5-6	-	-	TRBJ1-6	TGTGCCAGCAGCTTGGTAGGCCGAGACGTCTCACCCCTCCACTTT	CASSLVGRDVSPLHF
TRBV12-3/TRBV12-4	TRBD1	-	TRBJ2-1	TGTGCCAGCAGTTTAAGGGGACAGGGCAAAGGTGAGCAGTTCTTC	CASSLRGQGKGEQFF
TRBV20-1	TRBD1	-	TRBJ2-7	TGCAGTGCGCCGGGACAGGGTAATTACGAGCAGTACTTC	CSAPGQGNYEQYF
TRBV18	-	once	TRBJ2-1	TGTGCCAGCTCACCGGACACCTACAATGAGCAGTTCTTC	CASSPDTYNEQFF
TRBV3-1	-	once	TRBJ1-5	TGTGCCAGCAGCCAAGGGGTGAGCAATCAGCCCCAGCATTTT	CASSQGVSNQPQHF
TRBV6-1	-	-	TRBJ2-6	TGTGCCATAAGGAAGACGGAGGTGGGAATCTCCTCTGGGGCCAACGTCCTGACTTTC	CAIRKTEVGISSGANVLTF
TRBV20-1	TRBD2	once	TRBJ2-7	TGCAGTGCTAATATAGCGGGGGACCTCTCCTACGAGCAGTACTTC	CSANIAGDLSYEQYF
TRBV4-1	-	once	TRBJ1-6	TGCGCCAGCAGCCAAGCCCCCCCCGTGTCACCCCTCCACTTT	CASSQAPPVSPLHF
TRBV7-9	-	-	TRBJ2-1	TGTGCCAGCAGCCTCCTCGAGGATGAGCAGTTCTTC	CASSLLEDEQFF
TRBV14	-	-	TRBJ2-1	TGTGCCAGCAGCCAAGTTTTGGGTAATGAGCAGTTCTTC	CASSQVLGNEQFF
TRBV7-3	-	-	TRBJ1-1	TGTGCCAGCAGCCCCGCCGGGGGGTCTATTAGCGAAGCTTTCTTT	CASSPAGGSISEAFF
TRBV29-1	-	-	TRBJ2-3	TGCAGCGTAGGTCCGCGGGGATTCAAAGATACGCAGTATTTT	CSVGPRGFKDTQYF
TRBV12-3/TRBV12-4	-	-	TRBJ2-6	TGTGCCAGCAGTTTAACGGCGGCCAACGTCCTGACTTTC	CASSLTAANVLTF
TRBV5-1	-	-	TRBJ1-2	TGCGCCAGCAGCTTGGCCTTGGGTGACTATGGCTACACCTTC	CASSLALGDYGYTF
TRBV20-1	-	-	TRBJ2-3	TGCAGTGCTAATGGGGGAGGGGGTTTCGCAGATACGCAGTATTTT	CSANGGGGFADTQYF
TRBV5-1	-	-	TRBJ1-3	TGCGCCAGCAGCTTCAGGCCGGGACCCAGCTCTGGAAACACCATATATTTT	CASSFRPGPSSGNTIYF
TRBV7-8	-	-	TRBJ1-4	TGTGCCAGCAGACGGACCCTGGCAACTAATGAAAAACTGTTTTTT	CASRRTLATNEKLFF
TRBV14	-	-	TRBJ2-7	TGTGCCAGCAGCCAAGGAGGGGCAGCCGCTGTAAGGTACTTC	CASSQGGAAAVRYF
TRBV5-1	TRBD1	-	TRBJ1-1	TGCGCCAGCTCGCGACAGGGAGGGACTCTGAACACTGAAGCTTTCTTT	CASSRQGGTLNTEAFF
TRBV11-2	-	-	TRBJ1-3	TGTGCCAGCAGCTCTACCAGGTCTTTCTCTGGAAACACCATATATTTT	CASSSTRSFSGNTIYF
TRBV15	TRBD1	-	TRBJ2-6	TGTGCCACCAGCAGTCTTCGACAGGGACCACCGACTGGGGCCAACGTCCTGACTTTC	CATSSLRQGPPTGANVLTF
TRBV7-9	-	-	TRBJ2-6	TGTGCCAGCAGCTCGCCGGGACAAACCTCTGGGGCCAACGTCCTGACTTTC	CASSSPGQTSGANVLTF
TRBV18	-	once	TRBJ1-2	TGTGCCAGCTCACCCGCAGGGGACCCGATCTATGGCTACACCTTC	CASSPAGDPIYGYTF
TRBV7-2	-	-	TRBJ2-6	TGTGCCAGCAGCTTAGCGTGGTCTGGGGCCAACGTCCTGACTTTC	CASSLAWSGANVLTF
TRBV28	-	-	TRBJ2-4	TGTGCCAGCAGATTAGGGGGCGGGGGCAAAAACATTCAGTACTTC	CASRLGGGGKNIQYF